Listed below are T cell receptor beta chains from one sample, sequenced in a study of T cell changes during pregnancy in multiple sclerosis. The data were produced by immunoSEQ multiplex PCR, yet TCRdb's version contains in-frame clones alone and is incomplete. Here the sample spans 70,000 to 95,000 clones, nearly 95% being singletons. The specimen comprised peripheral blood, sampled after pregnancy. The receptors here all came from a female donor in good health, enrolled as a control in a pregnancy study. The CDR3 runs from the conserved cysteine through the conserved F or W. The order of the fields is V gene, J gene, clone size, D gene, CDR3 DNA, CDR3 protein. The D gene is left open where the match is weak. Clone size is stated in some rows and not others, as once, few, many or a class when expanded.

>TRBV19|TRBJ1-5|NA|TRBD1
TGTGCCAGTAGTATGATTACAGGGGGCGCCGGCAATCAGCCCCAGCATTTT
CASSMITGGAGNQPQHF
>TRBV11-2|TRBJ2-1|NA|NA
TGTGCCAGCAGCTCCGACTTGTACAATGAGCAGTTCTTC
CASSSDLYNEQFF
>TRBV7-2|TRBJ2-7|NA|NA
TGTGCCAGCAGCTTAGGGAGCCTTACAAGCTCCTACGAGCAGTACTTC
CASSLGSLTSSYEQYF
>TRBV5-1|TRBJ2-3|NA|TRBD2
TGCGCCAGCAGCTTGGTAGCGGGAGGGTTTACAGATACGCAGTATTTT
CASSLVAGGFTDTQYF
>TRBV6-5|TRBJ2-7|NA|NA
TGTGCCAGCAGTAGTGGGGAGAACGAGCAGTACTTC
CASSSGENEQYF
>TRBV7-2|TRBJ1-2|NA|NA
TGTGCCGCGGGACTTATTGGATATGGCTACACCTTC
CAAGLIGYGYTF
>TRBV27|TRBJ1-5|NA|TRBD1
TGTGCCAGCAGTTTCGCAGGGGGCGTAGGCAATCAGCCCCAGCATTTT
CASSFAGGVGNQPQHF
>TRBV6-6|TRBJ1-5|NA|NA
TGTGCCAGCAGGCCCGAGGGGAGGTATATCAATCAGCCCCAGCATTTT
CASRPEGRYINQPQHF
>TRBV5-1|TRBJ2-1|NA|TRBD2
TGCGCCAGCAGCTTGCTTGCTAGCGGGAGCACAAATGAGCAGTTCTTC
CASSLLASGSTNEQFF
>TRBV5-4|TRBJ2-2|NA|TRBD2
TGTGCCAGCAGCTTGGGACTAGCGGGAGTCACCGGGGAGCTGTTTTTT
CASSLGLAGVTGELFF
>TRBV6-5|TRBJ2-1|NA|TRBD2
TGTGCCAGCAGCCCGGGGGTAGCGGGTAACAATGAGCAGTTCTTC
CASSPGVAGNNEQFF
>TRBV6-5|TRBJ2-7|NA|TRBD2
TGTGCCAGCAGCGGGACTAGCGGTAGCTCCTACGAGCAGTACTTC
CASSGTSGSSYEQYF
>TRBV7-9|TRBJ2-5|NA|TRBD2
TGTGCCACCGGGACTAGCTTATACCAAGAGACCCAGTACTTC
CATGTSLYQETQYF
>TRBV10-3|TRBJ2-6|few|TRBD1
TGTGCCATAAGGGACAGTTCTGGTTCCTCTGGGGCCAACGTCCTGACTTTC
CAIRDSSGSSGANVLTF
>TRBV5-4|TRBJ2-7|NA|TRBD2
TGTGCCAGCAGCCGACCGGCTAGCGGGGCCTACGAGCAGTACTTC
CASSRPASGAYEQYF
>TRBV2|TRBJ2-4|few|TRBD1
TGTGCCAGCAAGTATGAGACAGGGAAAAACATTCAGTACTTC
CASKYETGKNIQYF
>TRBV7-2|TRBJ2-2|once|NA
TGTGCCAGCAGCTTAGGTCCCGGGGGTTACACCGGGGAGCTGTTTTTT
CASSLGPGGYTGELFF
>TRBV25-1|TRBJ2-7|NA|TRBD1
TGTGCCAGCAGTGACTCTATGGGACAGGGTATCCACGAGCAGTACTTC
CASSDSMGQGIHEQYF
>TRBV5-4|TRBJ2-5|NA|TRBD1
TGTGCCAGCAGCTTAAGACAGGGGAGAGAGACCCAGTACTTC
CASSLRQGRETQYF
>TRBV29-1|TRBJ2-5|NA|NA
TGCAGCGTTGCCCTCCCAGGGGGGAATCAAGAGACCCAGTACTTC
CSVALPGGNQETQYF
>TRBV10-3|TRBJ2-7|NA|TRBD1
TGTGCCACTAAAACAGGGGTGTTAGACGAGCAGTACTTC
CATKTGVLDEQYF
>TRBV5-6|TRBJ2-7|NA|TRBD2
TGTGCCAGCAGCCCCCAGCGGGAGGGCCCAAACGAGCAGTACTTC
CASSPQREGPNEQYF
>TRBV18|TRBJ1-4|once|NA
TGTGCCAGCTCACCTGACCCCAGCGGCGAAAAACTGTTTTTT
CASSPDPSGEKLFF
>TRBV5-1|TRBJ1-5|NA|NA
TGCGCCAGCAGCTGGGAGGGGAGCAATCAGCCCCAGCATTTT
CASSWEGSNQPQHF
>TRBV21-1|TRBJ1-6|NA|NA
TGTGCCAGCAGCAAAGGGGAAGGGGGCAGGTTTAATTCACCCCTCCACTTT
CASSKGEGGRFNSPLHF
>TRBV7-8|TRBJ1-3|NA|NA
TGTGCCAGCAGCTTAGGCCGGGCAGGGAAGAGCTCTGGAAACACCATATATTTT
CASSLGRAGKSSGNTIYF
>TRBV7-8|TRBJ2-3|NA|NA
TGTGCCAGCAGTTTCCCGCGGGGCCGAGATACGCAGTATTTT
CASSFPRGRDTQYF
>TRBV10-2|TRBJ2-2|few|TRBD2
TGCGCCAGCAGCCCCTCGGCGGGAGAAACCGGGGAGCTGTTTTTT
CASSPSAGETGELFF
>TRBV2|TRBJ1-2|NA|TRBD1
TGTGCCAGCAGCATTTCAGGGGGCGGTGGCTACACCTTC
CASSISGGGGYTF